This TCR beta chain was profiled in a study of STAT5B mutations in CD4+ large granular lymphocyte leukemia. Study-wide results and caveats: 8/27 top patient clones versus 2/35 control clones were TRBV06-family.

This clone was seen just once. The antigen is undetermined. Germline CDR1 is MNHEY and CDR2 is SVGAGI. Trimming took 4 bases from V and 3 from J, leaving 9 bases between them. CDR3 length: 14 residues. Some clones are missing from TCRdb's copy, which holds only in-frame ones; the method was immunoSEQ multiplex PCR. The sample carries about 33,000 clones, about four fifths recorded once. The genes are TRBV6-5 and TRBJ1-4; unclear D gene. Source material: CD4+ T cells from blood buffy coats. The sequence came from a human donor in good health. DNA of the CDR3: TGTGCCAGCAGTTCACAGTACTCTAATGAAAAACTGTTTTTT. Translated: CASSSQYSNEKLFF.